The next 20 T cell receptor beta chains were all read from a single sample in a study of OX40 agonist ivuxolimab in advanced cancers. The table came from immunoSEQ multiplex PCR; TCRdb's copy has only in-frame clones and leaves some out. Of tens of thousands of clones in the sample, just over 90% were seen once. Source: CD4+ or CD8+ T cells sorted from blood, taken in a trial of the OX40 agonist ivuxolimab. These receptors all come from an adult with an advanced solid tumor such as melanoma, head and neck, liver or kidney cancer.

The V and J genes are TRBV7-8 and TRBJ1-1, with D unclear. This CDR3 contains 14 residues. Trimming cost V 1 base and J 0 bases, with 6 bases left between them. CDR1 is SGHVS and CDR2 is FQNEAQ in the germline V gene. The CDR3 nucleotides read TGTGCCAGCAGCTTAGGGGAGGTGAACACTGAAGCTTTCTTT. The encoded protein is CASSLGEVNTEAFF.

This rearrangement joins TRBV30 to TRBJ2-7; TRBD2 might be the D (5 bases). Trimming pared 5 bases from V and 0 bases from J, leaving 11 bases between. The CDR3 extends over 13 amino acids. Germline assignment: CDR1 GTSNPN and CDR2 SVGIG (reference sequence). The CDR3 nucleotides read TGTGCCTGGGCGGACTTGAGCTCCTACGAGCAGTACTTC. Encoded protein: CAWADLSSYEQYF.

This chain connects TRBV9 to TRBJ2-7; 7 nucleotides match TRBD2. The CDR3 contains 15 residues. After removal of 0 bases from V and 3 bases from J, the junction contained 6 bases not matched to a gene. Per the germline V gene, CDR1 is SGDLS and CDR2 is YYNGEE. CDR3 coding DNA: TGTGCCAGCAGCGTAGCGGCGGGAGAAGGCTACGAGCAGTACTTC. It yields the protein CASSVAAGEGYEQYF.

The rearrangement links TRBV19 to TRBJ2-7; the match to TRBD1 covers 8 bases. V was clipped by 5 bases and J by 4 bases; unmatched bases: 7. The CDR3 has 14 residues. Germline-derived CDR1 and CDR2 are LNHDA and SQIVND (reference sequence). In DNA, the CDR3 is TGTGCCAGTAGTTGGACAGGGAAACCTTACGAGCAGTACTTC. Encoded protein: CASSWTGKPYEQYF.

The chain recombines TRBV5-5 with TRBJ2-2; a possible D gene is TRBD2 (6 bases). CDR3 length: 15 amino acids. With 4 bases removed from V and 2 bases from J, the gap between germline ends came to 12 bases. CDR1 and CDR2 from the germline V gene are SGHKS and YYEKEE (reference sequence). The CDR3 bases are TGTGCCAGCAGCCTAAAGGGGACTAACACCGGGGAGCTGTTTTTT. Translating it yields CASSLKGTNTGELFF.

The chain has TRBV12-5 and TRBJ1-1, with TRBD1 matching over 7 bases. The CDR3 contains 13 residues. V dropped 6 bases and J dropped 5; count of bases not matched to a gene: 6. Germline CDR1 LGHNT, CDR2 FRNRAP. In DNA form, the CDR3 reads TGTGCTAGTGGCCAGGGGGTTGAGACTGAAGCTTTCTTT. As protein: CASGQGVETEAFF.

This chain joins TRBV4-1 and TRBJ2-7; D may be TRBD1 (6 bases). V shed 3 bases and J shed 2 bases, with 17 bases lying between them. This CDR3 is 16 amino acids long. Per the germline V gene, CDR1 is MGHRA and CDR2 is YSYEKL. The CDR3 loop reads CASSQERTGLPYEQYF. The CDR3 nucleotides are TGCGCCAGCAGCCAGGAACGCACAGGGTTGCCCTACGAGCAGTACTTC.

V usage is TRBV11-3 and J usage is TRBJ2-1; D perhaps matches TRBD2 (7 bases). Germline CDR1 is SGHNT and CDR2 is YENEEA. Trimming took 5 bases from V and 4 from J, leaving 24 bases between them. The CDR3 has 18 amino acids. The CDR3 DNA sequence: TGTGCCAGCAGCGGAGGGGGGGGACCACTAACACCTTACAATGAGCAGTTCTTC. This sequence encodes CASSGGGGPLTPYNEQFF. The variable domain in full, with the rest retrieved from reference TRBV11-3 and TRBJ2-1, is EAGVVQSPRYKIIEKKQPVAFWCNPISGHNTLYWYLQNLGQGPELLIRYENEEAVDDSQLPKDRFSAERLKGVDSTLKIQPAELGDSAVYLCASSGGGGPLTPYNEQFFGPGTRLTVL.

V is TRBV6-5 and J is TRBJ2-7; 9 bases match TRBD1. The CDR3 is 15 residues long. V lost 5 bases and J lost 4; bases outside the gene matches: 9. Looked up from germline, CDR1 is MNHEY and CDR2 is SVGAGI. This chain's CDR3 is CASSQTGTGRYEQYF. Here the CDR3 DNA reads TGTGCCAGCAGTCAAACCGGGACAGGGCGATACGAGCAGTACTTC.

CDR3 in DNA: TGCGCCAGCAGCCAACGGGACAGGGGGCCAGATACGCAGTATTTT. Protein product: CASSQRDRGPDTQYF. This chain connects TRBV4-1 to TRBJ2-3; TRBD1 aligns across 12 bases. Germline CDR1 is MGHRA and CDR2 is YSYEKL. With V trimmed by 2 bases and J by 4 bases, 1 base remained unmatched. CDR3 length: 15 residues.

The J gene is TRBJ2-3, the V gene TRBV13; the D call may be TRBD1 or TRBD2 (5 bases each). The CDR3 is 11 residues long. Trimming left V 5 bases short and J 12 bases short, with 12 bases between. Germline CDR1 and CDR2: PRHDT and FYEKMQ (reference sequence). In DNA, the CDR3 is TGTGCCAGCAGCCAGAAGGGGACCCAGTATTTT. Protein product: CASSQKGTQYF.

V usage is TRBV5-8 and J usage is TRBJ2-7; 7 bases line up with TRBD2. Germline CDR1 is SGHTS and CDR2 is YDEGEE. The CDR3 runs to 16 residues. The V gene end was trimmed by 1 base and the J gene end by 4 bases; junction bases not matched to a gene: 11. This CDR3 is CASSLLGREAPYEQYF. For the CDR3, the DNA is TGTGCCAGCAGCTTGTTAGGTCGGGAGGCCCCATACGAGCAGTACTTC.

The chain joins TRBV5-1 to TRBJ1-3, with D uncertain. Germline CDR1 and CDR2: SGHRS and YFSETQ. The CDR3 is made up of 13 amino acids. V lost 0 bases and J lost 4, with 5 bases in between. The CDR3 coding sequence is TGCGCCAGCAGCTTGGACGAAGGAAACACCATATATTTT. Protein sequence: CASSLDEGNTIYF. The complete variable domain, with remaining parts taken from reference TRBV5-1 and TRBJ1-3, reads KAGVTQTPRYLIKTRGQQVTLSCSPISGHRSVSWYQQTPGQGLQFLFEYFSETQRNKGNFPGRFSGRQFSNSRSEMNVSTLELGDSALYLCASSLDEGNTIYFGEGSWLTVV.

With respect to this clone: The sample has other DNA sequences that encode this CDR3 too. The chain recombines TRBV9 with TRBJ2-3, with D tentatively TRBD1 (6 bases). V lost 0 bases and J lost 1, with 6 bases in between. The germline V gene has CDR1 SGDLS and CDR2 YYNGEE. The CDR3 sequence is 14 residues long. Here the CDR3 DNA reads TGTGCCAGCAGCGTAGGACAGGGCACAGATACGCAGTATTTT. The encoded protein is CASSVGQGTDTQYF.

The chain recombines TRBV28 with TRBJ1-1; D perhaps matches TRBD1 (6 bases). This CDR3 region has 15 residues. The V and J ends lost 4 bases and 5 bases respectively, with 17 bases between them. Germline loops: CDR1 MDHEN, CDR2 SYDVKM. The CDR3 here is CASSSGTTYQTEAFF. Written as DNA, the CDR3 is TGTGCCAGCAGTTCCGGGACAACTTATCAGACTGAAGCTTTCTTT. Together with reference TRBV28 and TRBJ1-1, the CDR3 gives the full variable domain: DVKVTQSSRYLVKRTGEKVFLECVQDMDHENMFWYRQDPGLGLRLIYFSYDVKMKEKGDIPEGYSVSREKKERFSLILESASTNQTSMYLCASSSGTTYQTEAFFGQGTRLTVV.

The chain carries TRBV27 and TRBJ1-6; D is ambiguous. Germline values: CDR1 MNHEY, CDR2 SMNVEV (reference sequence). Trimming left V 4 bases short and J 4 bases short, with 11 bases between. There are 15 residues in the CDR3. This CDR3 reads CASSYRDTYNSPLHF. Here the CDR3 DNA reads TGTGCCAGCAGTTATCGGGATACTTATAATTCACCCCTCCACTTT.

The gene calls are TRBV7-9 and TRBJ1-1; D may be TRBD1 (5 bases). This CDR3 spans 15 amino acids. Germline lookup yields CDR1 SEHNR and CDR2 FQNEAQ (reference sequence). Trimming left V 3 bases short and J 0 bases short, with 11 bases between. For the CDR3, the DNA is TGTGCCAGCAGCTTGGGCGGGGGGTTGAACACTGAAGCTTTCTTT. Translation: CASSLGGGLNTEAFF.

The V call is TRBV7-9, the J call TRBJ2-1; D call uncertain. V gave up 5 bases and J gave up 9 bases, with 8 bases separating them. The CDR3 extends over 11 amino acids. In germline, CDR1 is SEHNR, CDR2 FQNEAQ (reference sequence). For the CDR3, the DNA is TGTGCCAGCAGCGGAATTCCTGAGCAGTTCTTC. Amino acid sequence: CASSGIPEQFF.

The chain joins TRBV30 to TRBJ1-6, with a tentative D call TRBD1 (5 bases). The CDR3 totals 15 residues. The V end lost 1 base, the J end lost 9 bases, and 16 bases lay between the germline ends. Germline V lookup: CDR1 GTSNPN, CDR2 SVGIG (reference sequence). The CDR3: CAWSASVLTGSPLHF. CDR3 nucleotide sequence: TGTGCCTGGAGTGCATCAGTCCTTACAGGTTCACCCCTCCACTTT. Filled out from reference TRBV30 and TRBJ1-6, the complete variable domain reads SQTIHQWPATLVQPVGSPLSLECTVEGTSNPNLYWYRQAAGRGLQLLFYSVGIGQISSEVPQNLSASRPQDRQFILSSKKLLLSDSGFYLCAWSASVLTGSPLHFGNGTRLTVT.

This sequence joins TRBV18 and TRBJ2-5; possible D gene TRBD2, 5 bases. The V gene's germline CDR1 is KGHSH and CDR2 LQKENI. This CDR3 has 12 residues. The ends were cut back, 6 bases at V and 1 base at J, with 6 bases in the middle. The CDR3 coding sequence is TGTGCCAGCTCCCGGGGCCAAGAGACCCAGTACTTC. This codes for CASSRGQETQYF.